This T cell receptor (beta chain) was recorded in a study of OX40 agonist ivuxolimab in advanced cancers. Study summary: Three patients, one with hepatocellular carcinoma and two with cutaneous melanoma, responded partially. Study results and caveats: Mean expanded clone counts were higher in CD8+ than CD4+ T cells.

Produced via immunoSEQ multiplex PCR; TCRdb's table is partial and in-frame only. The sample holds around 110,000 clones, 75% to 95% seen once. About this clone itself: Its antigen is as yet unknown.

Germline V lookup: CDR1 MDHEN, CDR2 SYDVKM. V was shortened by 3 bases and J by 0 bases, with 8 bases between the two germline ends. This CDR3 has 14 residues. Sequencing used CD4+ or CD8+ T cells sorted from blood, obtained in a trial of the OX40 agonist ivuxolimab. V is TRBV28 and J is TRBJ1-2; D gene uncertain. The receptor was derived from an adult with an advanced solid tumor such as melanoma, head and neck, liver or kidney cancer. CDR3 residues: CASSFYSPNYGYTF. CDR3 sequence (DNA): TGTGCCAGCAGTTTTTACAGTCCTAACTATGGCTACACCTTC.